This TCR beta chain stems from a study of blood T cell repertoires in COVID-19. Across the study: Samples taken during acute and convalescent COVID-19 were collected in the United States, Italy and Spain. Sources were T cells, B-cell-depleted T cells, or PBMCs; the material itself was cDNA or gDNA.

The repertoire was sequenced with immunoSEQ multiplex PCR; TCRdb's copy has only in-frame clones and lacks some. The data hold over 110,000 clones, with under 90% observed a single time. The CDR3 extends over 14 amino acids. Trimming left V 5 bases short and J 0 bases short, with 11 bases between. The germline CDR1 and CDR2 sequences are LNHDA and SQIVND (reference sequence). The V call is TRBV19, the J call TRBJ2-7; D is possibly TRBD2 (6 bases). What was sequenced was peripheral blood. The receptor's source is a man between 70 and 80 years old who had recovered from COVID-19. The CDR3 DNA sequence: TGTGCCAGTAGTTCCCTGGACTACTCCTACGAGCAGTACTTC. Its protein product is CASSSLDYSYEQYF.